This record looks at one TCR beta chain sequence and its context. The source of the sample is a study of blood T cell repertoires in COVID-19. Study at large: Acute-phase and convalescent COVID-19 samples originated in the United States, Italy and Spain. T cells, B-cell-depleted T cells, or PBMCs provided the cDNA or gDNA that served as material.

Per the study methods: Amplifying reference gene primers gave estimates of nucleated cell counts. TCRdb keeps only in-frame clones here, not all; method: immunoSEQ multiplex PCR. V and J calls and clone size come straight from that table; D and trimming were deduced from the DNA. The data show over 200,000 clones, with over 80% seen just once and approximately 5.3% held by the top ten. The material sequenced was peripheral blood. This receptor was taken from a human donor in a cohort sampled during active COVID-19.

The CDR3 nucleotides read TGTGCCAGCAGCTTTTCCGGGAACACTGAAGCTTTCTTT. Residues: CASSFSGNTEAFF. The chain couples TRBV7-2 to TRBJ1-1; no clear D gene. Germline-derived CDR1 and CDR2 are SGHTA and FQGNSA. Deletions cut 3 bases from V and 1 base from J, with 6 bases between. This CDR3 has 13 residues.